The 16 T cell receptor beta chains in this list originate from one sample, sequenced in a study of blood T cell repertoires in COVID-19. TCRdb's copy holds only in-frame clones and misses some; the assay was immunoSEQ multiplex PCR. The sample has roughly 100,000 clones; about 87% are singletons. The sample comprised peripheral blood. These receptors were obtained from a man older than 75 with acute or convalescent COVID-19.

V usage is TRBV24-1 and J usage is TRBJ1-5; 8 positions agree with TRBD1. The CDR3 length is 15 residues. Per germline, CDR1 KGHDR and CDR2 SFDVKD. V trimming: 7 bases; J trimming: 3 bases; junction bases outside the gene matches: 7. This CDR3 reads CATSPTGATNQPQHF. CDR3 coding DNA: TGTGCCACCAGCCCGACAGGGGCTACCAATCAGCCCCAGCATTTT.

This chain joins TRBV2 and TRBJ1-1; D unresolved. Germline assignment: CDR1 SNHLY and CDR2 FYNNEI. CDR3 size: 15 residues. V lost 4 bases and J lost 0, with 12 bases in between. CDR3 residues: CASSAGRILNTEAFF. CDR3 in DNA: TGTGCCAGCAGTGCTGGCAGAATACTGAACACTGAAGCTTTCTTT.

The rearrangement joins TRBV28 to TRBJ1-5, with D perhaps TRBD1 (5 bases). CDR1 and CDR2 (germline): MDHEN, SYDVKM. The V gene lost 6 bases and the J gene lost 5 bases, with 17 bases spanning the gap. The CDR3 is 15 amino acids. CDR3 amino acids: CASRNFRQTHQPQHF. The CDR3, as DNA: TGTGCCAGCAGGAACTTCCGACAGACTCATCAGCCCCAGCATTTT.

The rearrangement uses TRBV7-9 and TRBJ1-1; D ambiguous. Germline V gives CDR1 SEHNR, CDR2 FQNEAQ (reference sequence). The CDR3 totals 14 residues. V lost 3 bases and J 0 bases, leaving 8 bases between the germline ends. This chain's CDR3 is CASSFDNMNTEAFF. CDR3 DNA sequence: TGTGCCAGCAGCTTTGACAATATGAACACTGAAGCTTTCTTT.

The gene calls are TRBV28 and TRBJ2-7; TRBD2 matches 11 bases. Trimming at V came to 6 bases and at J to 4 bases, leaving 5 bases not matched to a gene. CDR1 is MDHEN, CDR2 SYDVKM, per germline. The CDR3 extends over 14 amino acids. The CDR3 reads CASRLAGGIYEQYF. The CDR3 region has the DNA TGTGCCAGCAGGCTAGCGGGAGGAATATACGAGCAGTACTTC.

CDR3 residues: CASSQDREGAGGSYNEQFF. The CDR3 region has the DNA TGTGCCAGCAGCCAAGATAGGGAGGGAGCGGGAGGGTCCTACAATGAGCAGTTCTTC. The V call is TRBV3-1 (or the pseudogene TRBV3-2), the J call TRBJ2-1; TRBD2 aligns across 10 bases. Germline assignment: CDR1 LGHDT and CDR2 YNNKEL (reference sequence). There are 19 residues in the CDR3. V trimming: 0 bases; J trimming: 1 base; junction bases outside the gene matches: 9.

The chain couples TRBV7-2 to TRBJ2-5; TRBD2 matches at 8 bases. Germline V CDR1 and CDR2: SGHTA, FQGNSA. V lost 7 bases, J lost 5 bases, and 12 bases stayed unmatched. CDR3 length: 15 residues. The CDR3 nucleotides read TGTGCCAGCACCCCTAGCGGGTCGGGCCGGGAGACCCAGTACTTC. Its protein is CASTPSGSGRETQYF.

V usage is TRBV6-5 and J usage is TRBJ1-4; 11 nucleotides align to TRBD1. Germline V lookup: CDR1 MNHEY, CDR2 SVGAGI. The V and J ends lost 5 bases and 10 bases, in that order; junction bases with no gene match: 9. This CDR3 contains 15 residues. CDR3 amino acids: CASSNGQGALGKLFF. CDR3 bases: TGTGCCAGCAGTAACGGACAGGGGGCTCTTGGAAAACTGTTTTTT.

CDR3 residues: CAISDIQGLGYTF. CDR3 coding DNA: TGTGCCATCAGTGACATACAAGGACTTGGCTACACCTTC. The chain is built from TRBV10-3 and TRBJ1-2; D is unclear. CDR3 length equals 13 residues. Germline CDR1 is ENHRY and CDR2 is SYGVKD. Trimming took off 3 bases at V and 7 bases at J, with 12 bases between the two ends.

This chain links TRBV3-1 (or the pseudogene TRBV3-2) with TRBJ1-5; 9 bases are a match to TRBD1. V lost 6 bases to trimming and J lost 3 bases; unmatched junction nucleotides: 6. This CDR3 region has 15 residues. Per the germline V gene, CDR1 is LGHDT and CDR2 is YNNKEL (reference sequence). The CDR3 loop is CASSPDRGDNQPQHF. DNA for the CDR3: TGTGCCAGCAGTCCGGACAGGGGAGACAATCAGCCCCAGCATTTT.

This clone showed up just once. The CDR3 sequence: CASSVEGGEWDTQYF. The CDR3 nucleotides are TGTGCCAGCAGCGTCGAGGGCGGGGAATGGGATACGCAGTATTTT. J is TRBJ2-3 and V is TRBV9, with TRBD2 as a possible D gene (6 bases). V was clipped by 2 bases and J by 6 bases, with 16 bases between them. The CDR3 extends over 15 amino acids. Germline V CDR1 and CDR2: SGDLS, YYNGEE.

This clone was detected a few times. The CDR3 loop is CASSILTGTGIYGYTF. The CDR3 DNA reads as TGTGCCAGTAGTATACTTACCGGGACAGGGATCTATGGCTACACCTTC. The chain has TRBV19 and TRBJ1-2; 9 bases agree with TRBD1. CDR3 length: 16 amino acids. The junction had 8 bases not matched to a gene; V was cut back by 2 bases and J by 4 bases. Germline V lookup: CDR1 LNHDA, CDR2 SQIVND (reference sequence).

This chain uses TRBV11-2 with TRBJ1-1; 7 positions agree with TRBD1. This CDR3 spans 15 amino acids. The V gene end was trimmed by 5 bases and the J gene end by 1 base; junction bases not matched to a gene: 7. The V gene's germline CDR1 is SGHAT and CDR2 FQNNGV. CDR3 loop: CASSLQGGQNTEAFF. As DNA, the CDR3 is TGTGCCAGCAGCCTCCAAGGGGGCCAGAACACTGAAGCTTTCTTT. Using reference TRBV11-2 and TRBJ1-1 for the parts outside the CDR3, the full variable domain is EAGVAQSPRYKIIEKRQSVAFWCNPISGHATLYWYQQILGQGPKLLIQFQNNGVVDDSQLPKDRFSAERLKGVDSTLKIQPAKLEDSAVYLCASSLQGGQNTEAFFGQGTRLTVV.

The rearrangement uses TRBV7-8 and TRBJ2-1, with 14 bases lining up with TRBD2. The CDR3 totals 21 residues. The ends lost 3 bases at V and 0 bases at J; junction bases unmatched: 13. Germline CDR1 and CDR2: SGHVS and FQNEAQ. The CDR3 DNA sequence: TGTGCCAGCAGCTTGGGACTAGCGGGAGCAAGATATTCAAGCTCCTACAATGAGCAGTTCTTC. This encodes CASSLGLAGARYSSSYNEQFF.

The chain carries TRBV10-2 and TRBJ2-3, with D possibly TRBD1 on 5 matching bases. This CDR3 spans 15 amino acids. Germline CDR1 and CDR2: WSHSY and SAAADI. V shed 4 bases and J shed 2 bases, with 13 bases lying between them. CDR3 in amino acids: CASSGGNTLTDTQYF. The DNA for the CDR3 is TGCGCCAGCAGTGGGGGCAATACCCTCACAGATACGCAGTATTTT.

This clone appeared once. The chain is built from TRBV6-5 and TRBJ1-5; D is ambiguous. V lost 7 bases and J 0 bases, leaving 7 bases between the germline ends. Germline-derived CDR1 and CDR2 are MNHEY and SVGAGI. The CDR3 is made up of 13 amino acids. The chain's CDR3 is CASIPVSNQPQHF. The CDR3 region has the DNA TGTGCCAGCATCCCCGTTAGCAATCAGCCCCAGCATTTT.